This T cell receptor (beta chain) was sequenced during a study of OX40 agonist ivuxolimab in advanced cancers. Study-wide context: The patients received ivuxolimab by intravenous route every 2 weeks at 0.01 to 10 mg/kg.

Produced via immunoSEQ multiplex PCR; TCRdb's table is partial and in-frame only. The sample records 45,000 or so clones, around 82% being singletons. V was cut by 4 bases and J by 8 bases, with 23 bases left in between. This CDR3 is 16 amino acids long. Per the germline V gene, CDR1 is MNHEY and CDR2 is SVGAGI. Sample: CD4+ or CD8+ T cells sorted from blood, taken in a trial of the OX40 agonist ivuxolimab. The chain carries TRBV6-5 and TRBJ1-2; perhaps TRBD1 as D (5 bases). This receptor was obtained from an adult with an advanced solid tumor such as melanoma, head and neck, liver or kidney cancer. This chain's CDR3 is CASSWSVWAGQKGYTF. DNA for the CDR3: TGTGCCAGCAGTTGGTCGGTCTGGGCAGGGCAAAAGGGCTACACCTTC.